This T cell receptor (beta chain) is from a study of OX40 agonist ivuxolimab in advanced cancers. For the study at large: Patients took ivuxolimab, an agonistic anti-OX40 (CD134) antibody.

The CDR3 extends over 16 amino acids. Germline V lookup: CDR1 SGHRS, CDR2 YFSETQ. V lost 0 bases, J lost 7 bases, and 7 bases stayed unmatched. Clones were read by immunoSEQ multiplex PCR, and TCRdb kept only the in-frame ones, dropping some. The sample records 55,000 to 70,000 clones, roughly 84% being singletons. This receptor was taken from an adult with an advanced solid tumor such as melanoma, head and neck, liver or kidney cancer. The chain recombines TRBV5-1 with TRBJ1-4; TRBD1 agrees at 9 bases. The sequencing here drew on CD4+ or CD8+ T cells sorted from blood, taken in a trial of the OX40 agonist ivuxolimab. This CDR3 reads CASSLGPGQGSEKLFF. The DNA for the CDR3 is TGCGCCAGCAGCTTGGGTCCGGGACAGGGTAGTGAAAAACTGTTTTTT.